Each of the 30 T cell receptor beta chains below was sequenced from the same sample in a study of cytomegalovirus exposure and HLA in healthy donors (TCRdb year 2017). Library preparation was by the immunoSEQ multiplex PCR assay. The table was pulled from immuneACCESS by TCRdb, which kept in-frame rearrangements only. Such tables lose some clones; where checked, under half of the loss comes from unresolved V genes, and the rest has no known cause. This sample is represented by a few hundred thousand clones; 86% of them were singletons. The ten largest clones capture roughly 0.8% of the sample. Sample: PBMCs. Receptors originate from a woman under 30 in good health and CMV-seronegative.

This clone appeared a few times. V is TRBV7-2 and J is TRBJ1-1; D possibly corresponds to TRBD1 (6 bases). The CDR3 has 13 amino acids. The V end lost 5 bases, the J end lost 1 base, and 8 bases lay between the germline ends. The germline gives CDR1 SGHTA, CDR2 FQGNSA. The CDR3 loop reads CASSLQGNTEAFF. The DNA of the CDR3 is TGTGCCAGCAGCCTACAGGGGAACACTGAAGCTTTCTTT. Filled out from reference TRBV7-2 and TRBJ1-1, the complete variable domain reads GAGVSQSPSNKVTEKGKDVELRCDPISGHTALYWYRQSLGQGLEFLIYFQGNSAPDKSGLPSDRFSAERTGGSVSTLTIQRTQQEDSAVYLCASSLQGNTEAFFGQGTRLTVV.

The CDR3 nucleotides are TGTGCCAGCAGTTTTACAGGGGGGGTCCATCAGCCCCAGCATTTT. It translates to CASSFTGGVHQPQHF. The chain is built from TRBV28 and TRBJ1-5, with TRBD1 matching over 8 bases. CDR3 length: 15 amino acids. J was trimmed by 5 bases and V by 3 bases; bases with no gene match: 6. In germline, CDR1 is MDHEN, CDR2 SYDVKM.

The chain combines TRBV16 with TRBJ1-5; maybe TRBD1 (6 bases). This CDR3 is built from 14 residues. Looked up from germline, CDR1 is KGHSY and CDR2 is FQNENV. V lost 2 bases and J lost 5, with 10 bases in between. This CDR3 is CASSQDRTYQPQHF. The CDR3 DNA reads TGTGCCAGCAGCCAAGACAGGACTTATCAGCCCCAGCATTTT.

This clone came up once. V and J are TRBV5-4 and TRBJ2-2; 8 bases map to TRBD2. CDR1 and CDR2 from the germline V gene are SGHNT and YYREEE (reference sequence). The CDR3 has 16 amino acids. With V trimmed by 4 bases and J by 4 bases, 9 bases remained unmatched. DNA for the CDR3: TGTGCCAGCAGCCCCCGGGGGGGGGCAGGCACCGGGGAGCTGTTTTTT. Translation: CASSPRGGAGTGELFF.

The chain combines TRBV5-6 with TRBJ1-4; D gene unclear. The CDR3 spans 15 residues. V shed 4 bases and J shed 10 bases, with 20 bases lying between them. Germline V gene sequence: CDR1 SGHDT, CDR2 YYEEEE. The CDR3, as DNA: TGTGCCAGCAGCCCACCGAACGGAGCTTACGGAAAACTGTTTTTT. This translates into CASSPPNGAYGKLFF.

The gene calls are TRBV30 and TRBJ1-2; tentative D call: TRBD1 (6 bases). The CDR3 contains 12 residues. V was pared by 5 bases and J by 4 bases, with 11 bases between. Germline-derived CDR1 and CDR2 are GTSNPN and SVGIG (reference sequence). The CDR3 is CAWAVDSYGYTF. The CDR3 DNA sequence: TGTGCCTGGGCCGTGGACAGCTATGGCTACACCTTC.

This chain joins TRBV2 and TRBJ1-1; TRBD1 matches 10 bases. The CDR3 runs 14 residues. Germline-derived CDR1 and CDR2 are SNHLY and FYNNEI. With V trimmed by 8 bases and J by 4 bases, 7 bases remained unmatched. DNA of the CDR3: TGTGCCAGCCCAAGGGGACAGGGGAGCACTGAAGCTTTCTTT. Translated, it gives CASPRGQGSTEAFF.

The chain couples TRBV2 to TRBJ2-5, with 10 bases identical to TRBD1. The germline CDR1 and CDR2 sequences are SNHLY and FYNNEI. This CDR3 is 15 amino acids long. The junction had 12 bases not matched to a gene; V was cut back by 7 bases and J by 7 bases. CDR3 residues: CASTGDRGASGTQYF. CDR3 in DNA: TGTGCCAGCACTGGGGACAGGGGTGCGTCGGGGACCCAGTACTTC.

This clone was seen a few times. This chain joins TRBV5-6 and TRBJ1-6, with D possibly matching TRBD1 (5 bases). The CDR3 extends over 16 amino acids. Trimming shortened V by 3 bases and J by 7 bases, and 17 bases separated the two germline ends. Germline assignment: CDR1 SGHDT and CDR2 YYEEEE. The DNA for the CDR3 is TGTGCCAGCAGCTCATGGGGGGGTTTTGGCAATTCACCCCTCCACTTT. Translating gives CASSSWGGFGNSPLHF.

The rearrangement links TRBV28 to TRBJ2-7; TRBD1 matches 8 bases. Trimming at V came to 5 bases and at J to 4 bases, leaving 4 bases not matched to a gene. The CDR3 totals 13 residues. Germline V gene data show CDR1 as MDHEN and CDR2 as SYDVKM. CDR3 DNA: TGTGCCAGCAGTATGGGACAGGCATACGAGCAGTACTTC. Translated: CASSMGQAYEQYF.

This clone was observed a single time. The J gene is TRBJ2-7, the V gene TRBV13; D gene uncertain. The germline gives CDR1 PRHDT, CDR2 FYEKMQ (reference sequence). The CDR3 has 15 residues. The V end lost 5 bases, the J end lost 1 base, and 15 bases lay between the germline ends. The CDR3 region has the DNA TGTGCCAGCAGCCGGCTAGTTCCTCATTCCTACGAGCAGTACTTC. As protein: CASSRLVPHSYEQYF. Full variable domain (rest looked up from reference TRBV13 and TRBJ2-7): AAGVIQSPRHLIKEKRETATLKCYPIPRHDTVYWYQQGPGQDPQFLISFYEKMQSDKGSIPDRFSAQQFSDYHSELNMSSLELGDSALYFCASSRLVPHSYEQYFGPGTRLTVT.

This clone was seen a few times. The J gene is TRBJ1-1, the V gene TRBV28; D remains unclear. V lost 6 bases to trimming and J lost 8 bases, with 7 bases between them. Looked up from germline, CDR1 is MDHEN and CDR2 is SYDVKM. The CDR3 is 10 residues long. The CDR3 coding sequence is TGTGCCAGCAGCCAAATCGAAGCTTTCTTT. Residues: CASSQIEAFF.

The sample holds a few counts of this clone. The sample holds other DNA sequences that translate to the same CDR3. V is TRBV7-9 and J is TRBJ2-7; weak D call: TRBD2 (6 bases). CDR1 SEHNR and CDR2 FQNEAQ come from the germline V gene (reference sequence). The CDR3 has 12 amino acids. V lost 1 base to trimming and J lost 5 bases, with 6 bases between them. The CDR3 region has the DNA TGTGCCAGCAGCTTAGGGGGGGACGAGCAGTACTTC. Its translation: CASSLGGDEQYF. Supplemented by reference TRBV7-9 and TRBJ2-7, the full variable domain reads DTGVSQNPRHKITKRGQNVTFRCDPISEHNRLYWYRQTLGQGPEFLTYFQNEAQLEKSRLLSDRFSAERPKGSFSTLEIQRTEQGDSAMYLCASSLGGDEQYFGPGTRLTVT.

This chain uses TRBV19 with TRBJ2-3; 14 bases fit TRBD2. Germline V gene data show CDR1 as LNHDA and CDR2 as SQIVND (reference sequence). The V and J ends lost 9 bases and 5 bases, in that order; junction bases with no gene match: 16. The CDR3 has 18 amino acids. This chain's CDR3 is CASTARRTSGGQGDTQYF. The CDR3 DNA reads TGTGCCAGCACTGCTCGAAGGACTAGCGGGGGGCAAGGAGATACGCAGTATTTT.

This sequence joins TRBV30 and TRBJ2-2; 11 bases are shared with TRBD2. CDR1 and CDR2 (germline): GTSNPN, SVGIG (reference sequence). This CDR3 is 21 amino acids long. With 0 bases clipped from V and 5 bases from J, the junction kept 20 bases outside the gene matches. This CDR3 is CAWSVVRTGELAGVRTGELFF. The DNA of the CDR3 is TGTGCCTGGAGTGTAGTTAGGACAGGAGAACTAGCGGGAGTACGGACCGGGGAGCTGTTTTTT.

The V and J genes are TRBV5-1 and TRBJ2-3, with TRBD2 identical over 9 bases. The CDR3 has 15 residues. Per the germline V gene, CDR1 is SGHRS and CDR2 is YFSETQ. V shed 0 bases, J shed 4 bases, and the junction held 3 bases outside the gene matches. CDR3 sequence: CASSLEGGRADTQYF. CDR3 coding DNA: TGCGCCAGCAGCTTGGAGGGCGGGAGGGCAGATACGCAGTATTTT. Complete variable domain (other parts from reference TRBV5-1 and TRBJ2-3): KAGVTQTPRYLIKTRGQQVTLSCSPISGHRSVSWYQQTPGQGLQFLFEYFSETQRNKGNFPGRFSGRQFSNSRSEMNVSTLELGDSALYLCASSLEGGRADTQYFGPGTRLTVL.

The chain recombines TRBV7-8 with TRBJ1-5; D remains ambiguous. The V end lost 5 bases, the J end lost 2 bases, and 13 bases lay between the germline ends. The CDR3 extends over 15 amino acids. CDR1 and CDR2 from the germline V gene are SGHVS and FQNEAQ. In DNA, the CDR3 is TGTGCCAGCAGCCTCCAGATTGTGGGCAATCAGCCCCAGCATTTT. Protein sequence: CASSLQIVGNQPQHF.

The genes are TRBV30 and TRBJ1-2, with D unclear. In germline, CDR1 is GTSNPN, CDR2 SVGIG (reference sequence). The CDR3 has 10 amino acids. Trimming took off 5 bases at V and 4 bases at J, with 5 bases between the two ends. CDR3 region: CAWGGYGYTF. The CDR3 coding sequence is TGTGCCTGGGGCGGCTATGGCTACACCTTC.

The chain couples TRBV5-6 to TRBJ2-7; D is possibly TRBD2 (6 bases). The V end lost 0 bases, the J end lost 0 bases, and 10 bases lay between the germline ends. Germline CDR1 and CDR2: SGHDT and YYEEEE. This CDR3 spans 15 amino acids. The CDR3 bases are TGTGCCAGCAGCTTGGGTGGGGGGAGCTCCTACGAGCAGTACTTC. Encoded protein: CASSLGGGSSYEQYF.

The CDR3 bases are TGTGCCAGCAGCTTCAGACTAGCGGCGTCCTACAATGAGCAGTTCTTC. This sequence encodes CASSFRLAASYNEQFF. The V gene is TRBV7-2, the J gene TRBJ2-1; 9 bases match TRBD2. Germline loops: CDR1 SGHTA, CDR2 FQGNSA. CDR3 length equals 16 residues. J was trimmed by 1 base and V by 3 bases; bases with no gene match: 4.

The V gene is TRBV19, the J gene TRBJ1-5; the D is unclear. Trimming took 9 bases from V and 3 from J, leaving 18 bases between them. Looked up from germline, CDR1 is LNHDA and CDR2 is SQIVND (reference sequence). This CDR3 comprises 15 residues. The DNA for the CDR3 is TGTGCCAGAATCACCCCCGCGGCACCCAATCAGCCCCAGCATTTT. The encoded protein is CARITPAAPNQPQHF. Filled out from reference TRBV19 and TRBJ1-5, the complete variable domain reads DGGITQSPKYLFRKEGQNVTLSCEQNLNHDAMYWYRQDPGQGLRLIYYSQIVNDFQKGDIAEGYSVSREKKESFPLTVTSAQKNPTAFYLCARITPAAPNQPQHFGDGTRLSIL.

V and J are TRBV19 and TRBJ2-3; perhaps TRBD1 as D (6 bases). CDR1 LNHDA and CDR2 SQIVND come from the germline V gene (reference sequence). V was trimmed by 8 bases and J by 2 bases, leaving 14 bases between them. This CDR3 has 14 residues. CDR3 in amino acids: CASRQESFTDTQYF. DNA for the CDR3: TGTGCCAGTCGACAGGAATCCTTCACAGATACGCAGTATTTT.

The CDR3 sequence: CAWWSGRGKETQYF. The CDR3, as DNA: TGTGCCTGGTGGTCGGGCAGGGGGAAAGAGACCCAGTACTTC. The gene calls are TRBV30 and TRBJ2-5; 7 bases fit TRBD1. Trimming cost V 5 bases and J 3 bases; bases outside gene matches: 9. Germline V gene lookup returns CDR1 GTSNPN and CDR2 SVGIG (reference sequence). The CDR3 runs to 14 residues.

V gene TRBV30 combines with J gene TRBJ2-2; D is perhaps TRBD2 (6 bases). This CDR3 is built from 15 residues. Trimming cost V 4 bases and J 3 bases, with 15 bases left between them. Germline CDR1 reads GTSNPN; CDR2 reads SVGIG (reference sequence). Written as DNA, the CDR3 is TGTGCCTGGAACCTTGGGGGGTCTTACACCGGGGAGCTGTTTTTT. Translated: CAWNLGGSYTGELFF.

This clone turned up a few times. CDR3 region: CASSHTGDTEAFF. CDR3 in DNA: TGTGCCAGCAGTCATACAGGGGACACTGAAGCTTTCTTT. The chain has TRBV9 and TRBJ1-1; 7 nucleotides line up with TRBD1. CDR1 and CDR2 from the germline V gene are SGDLS and YYNGEE. CDR3 length: 13 residues. Trimming removed 5 bases from V and 3 bases from J; junction bases left unmatched: 4.

This rearrangement joins TRBV27 to TRBJ2-2, with D uncertain. The V gene lost 3 bases and the J gene lost 0 bases, with 8 bases spanning the gap. The CDR3 covers 15 residues. CDR1 MNHEY and CDR2 SMNVEV come from the germline V gene (reference sequence). CDR3 in amino acids: CASSFLAPNTGELFF. The CDR3 DNA is TGTGCCAGCAGTTTCTTGGCCCCGAACACCGGGGAGCTGTTTTTT.

J is TRBJ2-1 and V is TRBV4-1, with TRBD2 matching over 13 bases. Trimming took 6 bases from V and 4 from J; bases not matched to a gene: 0. The length of the CDR3 is 14 residues. The germline V gene has CDR1 MGHRA and CDR2 YSYEKL. In nucleotides, the CDR3 is TGCGCCAGCAGACTAGCGGGGGGGTACAATGAGCAGTTCTTC. Encoded protein: CASRLAGGYNEQFF.

The rearrangement links TRBV27 to TRBJ1-2, with D perhaps TRBD1 (5 bases). V was shortened by 6 bases and J by 4 bases, with 18 bases between the two germline ends. CDR1 is MNHEY, CDR2 SMNVEV, per germline (reference sequence). The CDR3 covers 15 residues. In DNA, the CDR3 is TGTGCCAGCAGCCCGACGGGGGGGATCTTCTATGGCTACACCTTC. Translated, it gives CASSPTGGIFYGYTF.

The chain is built from TRBV10-2 and TRBJ2-1; 15 nucleotides align to TRBD2. J was trimmed by 7 bases and V by 4 bases; bases with no gene match: 2. The CDR3 runs 15 residues. Germline V lookup: CDR1 WSHSY, CDR2 SAAADI. The CDR3 is CASSGGLAGGNEQFF. The CDR3 DNA reads TGCGCCAGCAGTGGGGGACTAGCGGGAGGTAATGAGCAGTTCTTC.

This chain joins TRBV27 and TRBJ2-1, with D perhaps TRBD2 (5 bases). CDR1 is MNHEY and CDR2 is SMNVEV in the germline V gene (reference sequence). The CDR3 has 13 residues. Trimming removed 5 bases from V and 7 bases from J, with 12 bases in between. CDR3: CASSLGPGNEQFF. The CDR3 DNA reads as TGTGCCAGCAGTCTCGGACCGGGAAATGAGCAGTTCTTC.